This T cell receptor (beta chain) was obtained from a study of cytomegalovirus exposure and HLA in healthy donors. Whole-study context: Counted in an early data release were tens of millions of unique TCRs from HLA-typed donors. Whole-study results and caveats: Presence/absence analyses treated sequencing depth as roughly uniform across donors. The study recorded about 160 TCR beta chains that were cytomegalovirus-associated.

Comment on this clone: What it recognizes is unknown.

Primers for the PCR totalled 60 Vbeta and 13 Jbeta. Clones were read by immunoSEQ multiplex PCR, and TCRdb kept only the in-frame ones, dropping some. The sample consists of 150,000 to 200,000 clones, over 65% of them appearing once. V was pared by 0 bases and J by 9 bases, with 11 bases between. Germline V CDR1 and CDR2: SGHDN, FVKESK. The CDR3 covers 14 residues. The TCR comes from a woman in her thirties or forties in good health and CMV-seronegative. The sequenced material came from PBMCs. The chain uses TRBV14 and TRBJ2-2; no definite D call. The CDR3 loop reads CASSQDIRSRELFF. DNA of the CDR3: TGTGCCAGCAGCCAAGATATACGGAGCCGGGAGCTGTTTTTT.